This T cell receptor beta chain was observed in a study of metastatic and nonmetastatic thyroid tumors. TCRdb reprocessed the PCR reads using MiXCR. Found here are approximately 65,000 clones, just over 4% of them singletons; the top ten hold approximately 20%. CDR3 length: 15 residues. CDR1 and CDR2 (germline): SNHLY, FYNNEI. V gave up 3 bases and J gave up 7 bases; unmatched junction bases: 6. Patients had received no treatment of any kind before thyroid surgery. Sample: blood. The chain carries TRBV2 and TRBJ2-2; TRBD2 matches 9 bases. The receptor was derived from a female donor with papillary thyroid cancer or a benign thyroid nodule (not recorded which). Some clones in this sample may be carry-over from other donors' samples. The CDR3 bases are TGTGCCAGCAGTGATCGCGGGGGGGCCGGCGGGGAGCTGTTTTTT. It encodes CASSDRGGAGGELFF. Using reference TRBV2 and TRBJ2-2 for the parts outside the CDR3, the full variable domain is EPEVTQTPSHQVTQMGQEVILRCVPISNHLYFYWYRQILGQKVEFLVSFYNNEISEKSEIFDDQFSVERPDGSNFTLKIRSTKLEDSAMYFCASSDRGGAGGELFFGEGSRLTVL.